The rows below give T cell receptor beta chains drawn from one sample of a study of CD8+ T cells in alopecia areata. The repertoire was sequenced with immunoSEQ multiplex PCR; TCRdb's copy has only in-frame clones and lacks some. The sample lists about 270,000 clones; 60% were seen once. This specimen was CD4+ T cells sorted from blood, taken at approximately week 52, from a patient treated with tofacitinib. The source is a human donor with alopecia areata. CDR3s include the opening cysteine and the closing phenylalanine or tryptophan.

J | length | V | CDR3
TRBJ2-3 | 12 | TRBV7-9 | CASSFITDTQYF
TRBJ2-1 | 15 | TRBV5-4 | CASSSYTTGADEQFF
TRBJ2-3 | 13 | TRBV5-1 | CASSLVSEDTQYF
TRBJ1-3 | 13 | TRBV30 | CAWSGGSGNTIYF
TRBJ2-3 | 15 | TRBV18 | CASSPPSGASDTQYF
TRBJ2-5 | 15 | TRBV27 | CASSPRTGRQETQYF
TRBJ1-1 | 14 | TRBV5-1 | CASSLTDRGTEAFF
TRBJ2-5 | 16 | TRBV15 | CATSGGGALTKETQYF
TRBJ2-5 | 16 | TRBV5-4 | CASSPGQVTGGGTQYF
TRBJ2-3 | 14 | TRBV29-1 | CSADSGGAVDTQYF
TRBJ2-3 | 14 | TRBV7-9 | CASSLGQGTDTQYF
TRBJ2-3 | 16 | TRBV29-1 | CSVVVGSGWPLDTQYF
TRBJ2-7 | 15 | TRBV5-1 | CASSSGTSSSYEQYF
TRBJ2-2 | 14 | TRBV29-1 | CSVGLAANTGELFF
TRBJ1-2 | 16 | TRBV9 | CASSSLPGQGSYGYTF
TRBJ1-4 | 13 | TRBV4-1 | CASSQGRYEKLFF
TRBJ2-7 | 14 | TRBV4-1 | CASSQGPVRSEQYF
TRBJ2-5 | 16 | TRBV5-1 | CASSLSDTDPRETQYF
TRBJ2-7 | 13 | TRBV18 | CASSPSRDSGQYF